This T cell receptor beta chain was profiled in a study of control samples from healthy donors and cancer patients. The germline V gene encodes CDR1 MNHNY and CDR2 SVGAGI (reference sequence). The junction had 10 bases not matched to a gene; V was cut back by 6 bases and J by 5 bases. This CDR3 has 15 residues. Sequencing was performed with immunoSEQ multiplex PCR; in TCRdb, only in-frame clones are kept and a portion is missing. The sample carries some 120,000 clones, approximately 89% recorded once. This receptor was obtained from a man aged 18 to 29 in good health. The chain is built from TRBV6-6 and TRBJ1-2; the match to TRBD1 covers 9 bases. The specimen sequenced was blood. The CDR3 region is CASRGDRVRSYGYTF. CDR3 bases: TGTGCCAGCAGAGGGGACAGGGTCCGTTCATATGGCTACACCTTC.